The 8 T cell receptor beta chains reported below all come from one sample, sequenced in a study of shared clonotypes between healthy human individuals. Here immunoSEQ multiplex PCR was the method, and the copy in TCRdb shows in-frame clones only, minus some. The data contain a few million clones, roughly 95% of them seen just once; the ten biggest clones take up less than 0.15%. The source material was naive CD4+ T cells sorted from blood. Specified subset: CD45RA+ positively selected. The receptor source for this set is a man in his late teens or twenties in good health.

This clone was observed a few times. This sequence joins TRBV25-1 and TRBJ2-1; the match to TRBD2 covers 8 bases. CDR3 length: 12 amino acids. With V trimmed by 7 bases and J by 15 bases, 11 bases remained unmatched. The germline CDR1 and CDR2 sequences are MGHDK and SYGVNS. The CDR3 DNA reads as TGTGCCAGCAATACCGGGACTAGAGATCCGTTCTTC. It is translated as CASNTGTRDPFF.

The chain combines TRBV11-2 with TRBJ1-1; 9 bases are a match to TRBD1. V was clipped by 5 bases and J by 5 bases; unmatched bases: 6. The CDR3 totals 14 residues. CDR1 is SGHAT and CDR2 is FQNNGV in the germline V gene. The CDR3, as DNA: TGTGCCAGCAGCCAACAGGGGGCTAGGACTGAAGCTTTCTTT. Amino acid sequence: CASSQQGARTEAFF.

The genes are TRBV7-2 and TRBJ1-4, with D possibly matching TRBD1 (6 bases). CDR1 is SGHTA and CDR2 is FQGNSA in the germline V gene. The V and J ends lost 4 bases and 2 bases respectively, with 11 bases between them. This CDR3 is 15 amino acids long. The chain's CDR3 is CASSSQGITNEKLFF. Written as DNA, the CDR3 is TGTGCCAGCAGCTCCCAGGGGATTACTAATGAAAAACTGTTTTTT.

The chain employs TRBV29-1 and TRBJ1-2, with TRBD1 identical over 7 bases. The germline gives CDR1 SQVTM, CDR2 ANQGSEA. V dropped 6 bases and J dropped 6; count of bases not matched to a gene: 4. The CDR3 covers 11 residues. The CDR3: CSVRGANGYTF. The CDR3 nucleotides read TGCAGCGTCAGGGGGGCCAATGGCTACACCTTC.

The chain links TRBV5-1 to TRBJ2-7, with 7 bases lining up with TRBD1. V shed 1 base and J 4 bases; nucleotides not matched to a gene: 5. Germline V gene lookup returns CDR1 SGHRS and CDR2 YFSETQ. The CDR3 has 14 residues. CDR3 DNA sequence: TGCGCCAGCAGCTTGTTAGGGGGCGCGTACGAGCAGTACTTC. This codes for CASSLLGGAYEQYF.

The chain couples TRBV7-2 to TRBJ1-1; no clear D. The germline V gene has CDR1 SGHTA and CDR2 FQGNSA. The CDR3 runs to 13 residues. Trimming cost V 1 base and J 5 bases, with 8 bases left between them. CDR3 coding DNA: TGTGCCAGCAGCTTAGTGGGGAGTACTGAAGCTTTCTTT. Its protein is CASSLVGSTEAFF.

This clone appeared once. The chain recombines TRBV7-2 with TRBJ2-5; 10 nucleotides match TRBD2. Germline V gene lookup returns CDR1 SGHTA and CDR2 FQGNSA. CDR3 length equals 14 residues. V lost 6 bases, J lost 4 bases, and 5 bases stayed unmatched. The CDR3 spells CASSPSGRRETQYF. In nucleotides, the CDR3 is TGTGCCAGCAGTCCTAGCGGGAGAAGAGAGACCCAGTACTTC.

This chain's CDR3 is CASSYSNQPQHF. CDR3 nucleotide sequence: TGTGCCAGCAGTTACAGCAATCAGCCCCAGCATTTT. The chain couples TRBV14 to TRBJ1-5, with D uncertain. This CDR3 comprises 12 residues. Deletions cut 6 bases from V and 1 base from J, with 4 bases between. Germline lookup yields CDR1 SGHDN and CDR2 FVKESK.